This T cell receptor beta chain derives from a study of cytomegalovirus exposure and HLA in healthy donors. At the level of the study: Drawn from HLA-typed donors, about 85 million unique TCRs were held in an early data release.

The sample holds a few counts of this clone. PCR employed 60 Vbeta and 13 Jbeta primers. Method: immunoSEQ multiplex PCR; TCRdb's copy keeps in-frame clones and lacks some. The sample includes tens of thousands of clones, around 82% seen only once; the top ten take more than 1.4%. The material sequenced was PBMCs. The TCR comes from a female donor in good health and CMV-seronegative.

The CDR3 loop reads CASSQDTANYGYTF. The CDR3 coding sequence is TGTGCCAGCAGCCAAGATACAGCTAACTATGGCTACACCTTC. J is TRBJ1-2 and V is TRBV4-2; D gene uncertain. The V gene's germline CDR1 is LGHNA and CDR2 YNFKEQ. V gave up 0 bases and J gave up 0 bases, with 5 bases separating them. This CDR3 spans 14 amino acids.